What follows are 22 T cell receptor beta chains derived from one specimen sequenced in a study of shared clonotypes between healthy human individuals. Repertoires were generated with immunoSEQ multiplex PCR, while TCRdb's copy carries only in-frame clones and drops some. Among millions of clones listed, roughly 95% were seen once. CD8 cells classed as naive were CD45RO-negative and positively selected for CCR7, excluding terminally differentiated effector memory CD45RA+ cells. The source material was naive CD8+ T cells sorted from blood. The source of these receptors is a man aged 18 to 29 in good health.

This clone occurred once. V and J are TRBV29-1 and TRBJ1-2, with a weak D call TRBD1 (6 bases). V dropped 3 bases and J dropped 2 bases, with 16 bases sitting between them. Germline V CDR1 and CDR2: SQVTM, ANQGSEA. CDR3 length equals 15 residues. CDR3 bases: TGCAGCGTTGAGACAGGCACTGCCCTCAACTATGGCTACACCTTC. Protein: CSVETGTALNYGYTF.

This chain uses TRBV5-6 with TRBJ2-7, with a weak D call TRBD1 (6 bases). V lost 2 bases and J lost 0, with 9 bases in between. This CDR3 spans 14 amino acids. In germline, CDR1 is SGHDT, CDR2 YYEEEE. CDR3 DNA sequence: TGTGCCAGCAGCTTTCAGGGGAGCTCCTACGAGCAGTACTTC. As protein: CASSFQGSSYEQYF. Full variable domain (rest looked up from reference TRBV5-6 and TRBJ2-7): DAGVTQSPTHLIKTRGQQVTLRCSPKSGHDTVSWYQQALGQGPQFIFQYYEEEERQRGNFPDRFSGHQFPNYSSELNVNALLLGDSALYLCASSFQGSSYEQYFGPGTRLTVT.

The chain recombines TRBV29-1 with TRBJ1-6, with D possibly TRBD1 on 6 matching bases. Germline loops: CDR1 SQVTM, CDR2 ANQGSEA. V lost 4 bases and J 5 bases, leaving 9 bases between the germline ends. This CDR3 is built from 13 residues. The CDR3 region is CSVGGADNSPLHF. DNA for the CDR3: TGCAGCGTTGGGGGGGCGGATAATTCACCCCTCCACTTT.

The rearrangement uses TRBV11-3 and TRBJ2-1; TRBD2 matches at 14 bases. V lost 1 base and J lost 4; bases outside the gene matches: 6. Germline loops: CDR1 SGHNT, CDR2 YENEEA. This CDR3 comprises 18 residues. This chain's CDR3 is CASSLGQTSGGEYNEQFF. The CDR3 coding sequence is TGTGCCAGCAGCTTAGGACAGACTAGCGGGGGGGAGTACAATGAGCAGTTCTTC.

The chain recombines TRBV5-6 with TRBJ2-7, with no clear D. CDR1 and CDR2 from the germline V gene are SGHDT and YYEEEE. Trimming took off 2 bases at V and 0 bases at J, with 9 bases between the two ends. The CDR3 totals 14 residues. CDR3 nucleotide sequence: TGTGCCAGCAGCTTTGGGGTCCACTCCTACGAGCAGTACTTC. Translating gives CASSFGVHSYEQYF.

This clone has only one observation. The V call is TRBV15, the J call TRBJ2-1, with 9 bases matching TRBD2. There are 13 residues in the CDR3. Trimming cost V 8 bases and J 7 bases; bases outside gene matches: 6. Germline CDR1 is LNHNV and CDR2 is YYDKDF (reference sequence). For the CDR3, the DNA is TGTGCCACCGGACTAGCGAACCCTAATGAGCAGTTCTTC. Its translation is CATGLANPNEQFF. Together with reference TRBV15 and TRBJ2-1, the CDR3 gives the full variable domain: DAMVIQNPRYQVTQFGKPVTLSCSQTLNHNVMYWYQQKSSQAPKLLFHYYDKDFNNEADTPDNFQSRRPNTSFCFLDIRSPGLGDTAMYLCATGLANPNEQFFGPGTRLTVL.

This clone was detected only a few times. Other DNA variants within this sample encode the same CDR3. J is TRBJ2-7 and V is TRBV10-2; D unclear. The CDR3 is made up of 11 amino acids. CDR1 and CDR2 (germline): WSHSY, SAAADI. Trimming removed 6 bases from V and 0 bases from J, with 3 bases in between. This chain's CDR3 is CASSDSYEQYF. CDR3 sequence (DNA): TGCGCCAGCAGCGACTCCTACGAGCAGTACTTC.

The rearrangement uses TRBV5-6 and TRBJ1-2; D perhaps matches TRBD1 (6 bases). The V end was cut by 3 bases, the J end by 4 bases, with 13 bases between. CDR1 SGHDT and CDR2 YYEEEE come from the germline V gene. The CDR3 sequence is 14 residues long. The chain's CDR3 is CASSSVTGLYGYTF. CDR3 nucleotides: TGTGCCAGCAGCTCCGTGACAGGACTCTATGGCTACACCTTC.

The chain joins TRBV27 to TRBJ2-7, with 10 positions matching TRBD2. The CDR3 contains 13 residues. V lost 4 bases and J lost 8; bases outside the gene matches: 5. Germline lookup yields CDR1 MNHEY and CDR2 SMNVEV (reference sequence). The CDR3 spells CASSSLAGAQQYF. The CDR3, as DNA: TGTGCCAGCAGTTCCCTAGCGGGAGCCCAGCAGTACTTC.

The chain is built from TRBV5-6 and TRBJ2-7, with a weak D call TRBD1 (5 bases). The CDR3 runs 15 residues. In germline, CDR1 is SGHDT, CDR2 YYEEEE. Trimming left V 4 bases short and J 3 bases short, with 17 bases between. In DNA, the CDR3 is TGTGCCAGCAGCCTCGGACATCCCAGCGTCTACGAGCAGTACTTC. Its translation: CASSLGHPSVYEQYF.

The rearrangement uses TRBV7-8 and TRBJ2-3, with 9 bases fitting TRBD2. The ends lost 3 bases at V and 2 bases at J; junction bases unmatched: 6. Per germline, CDR1 SGHVS and CDR2 FQNEAQ. This CDR3 has 16 amino acids. CDR3 nucleotides: TGTGCCAGCAGCTTCCGCCTAGCGGGGATCACAGATACGCAGTATTTT. Translating gives CASSFRLAGITDTQYF.

V is TRBV6-1 and J is TRBJ2-7; D gene uncertain. CDR3 length: 14 residues. The germline V and J ends were trimmed by 3 bases and 6 bases, with 15 bases remaining between them. Germline loops: CDR1 MNHNS, CDR2 SASEGT. Here the CDR3 DNA reads TGTGCCAGCAGTGAGAAGACGTTAGGCTCCGAGCAGTACTTC. This codes for CASSEKTLGSEQYF.

This clone is a singleton in its sample. The chain is built from TRBV5-6 and TRBJ2-7; a weak D match, TRBD2 (5 bases). Deletions cut 3 bases from V and 5 bases from J, with 15 bases between. The CDR3 contains 14 residues. Germline-derived CDR1 and CDR2 are SGHDT and YYEEEE. The CDR3 is CASSSGAPGDEQYF. The CDR3 DNA reads as TGTGCCAGCAGCTCCGGTGCACCCGGGGACGAGCAGTACTTC.

Comment on this clone: One end of the junction does not line up with germline, which may come from a read error. The chain combines TRBV7-7 with TRBJ2-5; D unclear. This CDR3 has 14 residues. In germline, CDR1 is SSHAT, CDR2 FNYEAQ (reference sequence). CDR3 protein: CASSSTPSQETQYF. CDR3 nucleotide sequence: TGTGCTAGCAGCTCTACTCCCTCGCAAGAGACCCAGTACTTC.

The rearrangement joins TRBV5-4 to TRBJ2-3, with TRBD2 identical over 8 bases. Unmatched junction bases numbered 4, after V lost 2 bases and J lost 2 bases. Germline V gene sequence: CDR1 SGHNT, CDR2 YYREEE (reference sequence). The CDR3 runs to 15 residues. The CDR3 loop is CASSLAGDITDTQYF. The CDR3 region has the DNA TGTGCCAGCAGCTTAGCGGGGGATATCACAGATACGCAGTATTTT. The whole variable domain, filled in from reference TRBV5-4 and TRBJ2-3, reads ETGVTQSPTHLIKTRGQQVTLRCSSQSGHNTVSWYQQALGQGPQFIFQYYREEENGRGNFPPRFSGLQFPNYSSELNVNALELDDSALYLCASSLAGDITDTQYFGPGTRLTVL.

V and J are TRBV7-6 and TRBJ2-2, with 7 bases fitting TRBD1. Germline trimming cut 4 bases from V and 2 bases from J; bases unmatched to any gene: 7. The V gene's germline CDR1 is SGHVS and CDR2 FNYEAQ. This CDR3 spans 16 amino acids. The CDR3 nucleotides are TGTGCCAGCAGCTCCGGGACAGCGGCCAACACCGGGGAGCTGTTTTTT. Protein: CASSSGTAANTGELFF.

This clone was detected only a few times. Other DNA variants within this sample encode the same CDR3. The chain combines TRBV9 with TRBJ2-1; D gene ambiguous. This CDR3 has 12 residues. Looked up from germline, CDR1 is SGDLS and CDR2 is YYNGEE. The germline V and J ends were trimmed by 0 bases and 6 bases, with 4 bases remaining between them. CDR3: CASSVAGNEQFF. CDR3 nucleotides: TGTGCCAGCAGCGTAGCCGGCAATGAGCAGTTCTTC.

The chain joins TRBV6-5 to TRBJ1-5, with a tentative D call TRBD1 (5 bases). V lost 6 bases to trimming and J lost 0 bases, with 9 bases between them. This CDR3 is 14 amino acids long. The germline V gene encodes CDR1 MNHEY and CDR2 SVGAGI. The CDR3 is CASSEGYSNQPQHF. For the CDR3, the DNA is TGTGCCAGCAGCGAGGGGTATAGCAATCAGCCCCAGCATTTT.

This clone is a singleton in its sample. CDR3: CASSERAVYNEQFF. Written as DNA, the CDR3 is TGTGCCAGCAGCGAGCGGGCCGTATACAATGAGCAGTTCTTC. The rearrangement uses TRBV7-9 and TRBJ2-1, with a tentative D call TRBD2 (6 bases). The CDR3 sequence is 14 residues long. V lost 5 bases and J lost 4, with 12 bases in between. Looked up from germline, CDR1 is SEHNR and CDR2 is FQNEAQ (reference sequence).

V and J are TRBV5-1 and TRBJ1-6; no definite D call. With 0 bases removed from V and 7 bases from J, the gap between germline ends came to 20 bases. The V gene's germline CDR1 is SGHRS and CDR2 YFSETQ. The CDR3 spans 18 residues. This CDR3 is CASSLGHQSTDLNSPLHF. In DNA form, the CDR3 reads TGCGCCAGCAGCTTGGGACATCAATCTACAGACCTAAATTCACCCCTCCACTTT.

Note on this clone: This sample also contains other DNA sequences that code for the same CDR3. The CDR3 region has the DNA TGTGCCAGCAGCCAGGGGTCCTACGAGCAGTACTTC. It encodes CASSQGSYEQYF. V is TRBV5-6 and J is TRBJ2-7; tentatively, D is TRBD1 (6 bases). Germline V lookup: CDR1 SGHDT, CDR2 YYEEEE. The CDR3 runs to 12 residues. The germline V and J ends were trimmed by 4 bases and 1 base, with 6 bases remaining between them.

This chain joins TRBV30 and TRBJ1-5; TRBD1 might be the D (5 bases). Germline V gives CDR1 GTSNPN, CDR2 SVGIG (reference sequence). Trimming removed 0 bases from V and 5 bases from J, with 11 bases in between. This CDR3 has 14 amino acids. CDR3 bases: TGTGCCTGGAGTGTAGGAACAGGCCATCAGCCCCAGCATTTT. Translating gives CAWSVGTGHQPQHF.